The T cell receptor beta chain described here comes from a study of OX40 agonist ivuxolimab in advanced cancers. Data came from immunoSEQ multiplex PCR; TCRdb stores just in-frame clones and leaves some out. The sample includes 70,000 or so clones, 75% to 95% of them seen just once. The junction had 6 bases not matched to a gene; V was cut back by 1 base and J by 5 bases. Germline-derived CDR1 and CDR2 are MGHDK and SYGVNS. This CDR3 spans 15 amino acids. The chain employs TRBV25-1 and TRBJ1-1, with 8 bases aligning to TRBD1. Sample: CD4+ or CD8+ T cells sorted from blood, taken in a trial of the OX40 agonist ivuxolimab. This clonotype was sampled from an adult with an advanced solid tumor such as melanoma, head and neck, liver or kidney cancer. The CDR3 spells CASSESGQGGTEAFF. The CDR3 nucleotides read TGTGCCAGCAGTGAATCAGGACAGGGAGGGACTGAAGCTTTCTTT.